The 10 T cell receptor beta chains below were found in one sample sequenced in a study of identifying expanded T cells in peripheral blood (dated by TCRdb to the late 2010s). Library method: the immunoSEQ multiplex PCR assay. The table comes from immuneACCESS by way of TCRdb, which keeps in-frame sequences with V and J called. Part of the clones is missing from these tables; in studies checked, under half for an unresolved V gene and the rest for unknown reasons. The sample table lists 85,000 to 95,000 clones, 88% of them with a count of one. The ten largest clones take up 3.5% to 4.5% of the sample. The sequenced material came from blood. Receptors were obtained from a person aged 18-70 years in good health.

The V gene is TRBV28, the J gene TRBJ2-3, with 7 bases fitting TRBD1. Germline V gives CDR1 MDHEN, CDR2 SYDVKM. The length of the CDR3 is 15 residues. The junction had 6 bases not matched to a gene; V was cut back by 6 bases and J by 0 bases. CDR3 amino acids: CASRRTGQSTDTQYF. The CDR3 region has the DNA TGTGCCAGCAGGAGAACGGGACAGAGCACAGATACGCAGTATTTT.

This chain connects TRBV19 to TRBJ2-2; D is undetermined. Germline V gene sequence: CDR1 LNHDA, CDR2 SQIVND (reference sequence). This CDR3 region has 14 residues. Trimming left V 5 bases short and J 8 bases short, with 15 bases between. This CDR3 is CASSPDLWSGELFF. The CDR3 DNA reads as TGTGCCAGTAGTCCTGACCTTTGGTCAGGGGAGCTGTTTTTT. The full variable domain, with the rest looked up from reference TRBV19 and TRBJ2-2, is DGGITQSPKYLFRKEGQNVTLSCEQNLNHDAMYWYRQDPGQGLRLIYYSQIVNDFQKGDIAEGYSVSREKKESFPLTVTSAQKNPTAFYLCASSPDLWSGELFFGEGSRLTVL.

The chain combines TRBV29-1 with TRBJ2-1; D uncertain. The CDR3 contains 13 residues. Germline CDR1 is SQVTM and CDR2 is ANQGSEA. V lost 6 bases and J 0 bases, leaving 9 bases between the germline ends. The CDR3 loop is CSVGRRSYNEQFF. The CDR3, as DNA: TGCAGCGTGGGTCGGCGCTCCTACAATGAGCAGTTCTTC.

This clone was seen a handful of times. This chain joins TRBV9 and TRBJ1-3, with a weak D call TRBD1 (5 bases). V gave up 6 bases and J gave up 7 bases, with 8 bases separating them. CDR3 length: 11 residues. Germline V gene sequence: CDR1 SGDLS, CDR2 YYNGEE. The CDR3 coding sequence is TGTGCCAGCATGGGGGGTAACACCATATATTTT. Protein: CASMGGNTIYF.

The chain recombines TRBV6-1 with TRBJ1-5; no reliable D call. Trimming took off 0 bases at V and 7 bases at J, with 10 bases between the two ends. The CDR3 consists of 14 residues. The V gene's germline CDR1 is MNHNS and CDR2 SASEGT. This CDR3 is CASSEAGLYQPQHF. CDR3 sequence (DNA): TGTGCCAGCAGTGAAGCAGGGTTATACCAGCCCCAGCATTTT.

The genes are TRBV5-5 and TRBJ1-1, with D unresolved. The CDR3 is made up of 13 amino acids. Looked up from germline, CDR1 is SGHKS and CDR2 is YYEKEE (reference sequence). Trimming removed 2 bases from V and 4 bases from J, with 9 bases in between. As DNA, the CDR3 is TGTGCCAGCAGCTTAGATCTCGGCACTGAAGCTTTCTTT. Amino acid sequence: CASSLDLGTEAFF.

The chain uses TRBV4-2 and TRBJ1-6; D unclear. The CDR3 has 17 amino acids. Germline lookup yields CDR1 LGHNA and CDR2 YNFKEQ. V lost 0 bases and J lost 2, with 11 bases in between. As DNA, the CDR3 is TGTGCCAGCAGCCAAGATCTTGGGGAAACCTATAATTCACCCCTCCACTTT. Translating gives CASSQDLGETYNSPLHF.

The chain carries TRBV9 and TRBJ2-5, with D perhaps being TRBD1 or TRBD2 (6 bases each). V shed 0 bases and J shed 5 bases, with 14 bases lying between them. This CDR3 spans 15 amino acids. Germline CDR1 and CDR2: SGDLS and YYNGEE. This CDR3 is CASSVEWGAGETQYF. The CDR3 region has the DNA TGTGCCAGCAGCGTAGAGTGGGGGGCTGGGGAGACCCAGTACTTC. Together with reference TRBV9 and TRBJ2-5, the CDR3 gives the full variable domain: DSGVTQTPKHLITATGQRVTLRCSPRSGDLSVYWYQQSLDQGLQFLIQYYNGEERAKGNILERFSAQQFPDLHSELNLSSLELGDSALYFCASSVEWGAGETQYFGPGTRLLVL.

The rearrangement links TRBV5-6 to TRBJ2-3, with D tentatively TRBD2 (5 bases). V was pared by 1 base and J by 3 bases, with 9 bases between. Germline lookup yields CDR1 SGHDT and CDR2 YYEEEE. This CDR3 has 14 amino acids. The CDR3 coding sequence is TGTGCCAGCAGCTTGCGACGGGGTACAGATACGCAGTATTTT. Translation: CASSLRRGTDTQYF.

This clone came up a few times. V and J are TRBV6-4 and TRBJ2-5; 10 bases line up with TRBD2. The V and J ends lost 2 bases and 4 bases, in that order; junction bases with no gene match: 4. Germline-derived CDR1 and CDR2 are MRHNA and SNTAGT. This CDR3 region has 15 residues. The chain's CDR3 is CASSDQAGGVETQYF. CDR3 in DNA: TGTGCCAGCAGTGACCAAGCGGGAGGGGTAGAGACCCAGTACTTC.